The following is a TCR beta chain sequence with its context. The CDR3 runs to 13 residues. Deletions cut 8 bases from V and 1 base from J, with 12 bases between. Looked up from germline, CDR1 is SEHNR and CDR2 is FQNEAQ (reference sequence). The sample belongs to a study of blood T cell repertoires in COVID-19. The repertoire was sequenced with immunoSEQ multiplex PCR; TCRdb's copy has only in-frame clones and lacks some. This sample carries 50,000 to 75,000 clones, roughly 90% of them seen once, and the ten largest clones take less than 1.5%. This sequence was found in a man aged 55 to 69 with acute or convalescent COVID-19. The chain recombines TRBV7-9 with TRBJ2-7; D is perhaps TRBD1 (6 bases). The specimen sequenced was peripheral blood. The CDR3 sequence: CASRSTGSYEQYF. The CDR3 DNA is TGTGCCAGCCGATCCACAGGGTCCTACGAGCAGTACTTC.